One and the same sample provided the 18 T cell receptor beta chains below, sequenced in a study of CD8+CD57+ T cells in acquired aplastic anemia. The study profiled TCR beta VDJ and CDR3 using genomic DNA as template. TCRdb re-called the reads through MiXCR, storing one row per CDR3 protein. The table includes about 160,000 distinct CDR3 sequences, 40% to 50% detected once. An expansion of CD8+CD57+ cells by flow cytometry had been shown in patients chosen for sequencing. The source material was sorted CD4+, CD8+, or CD8+CD57+ T cells (not recorded which) from PBMCs. These receptors originate from a human donor with aplastic anemia.

The V call is TRBV7-2, the J call TRBJ2-7, with D maybe TRBD2 (7 bases). The germline V and J ends were trimmed by 5 bases and 3 bases, with 11 bases remaining between them. From germline, CDR1 is SGHTA and CDR2 FQGNSA. CDR3 length: 13 residues. The CDR3 protein is CASSGGGSYEQYF. Here the CDR3 DNA reads TGTGCCAGCAGCGGGGGCGGGAGCTACGAGCAGTACTTC.

In the case of this clonotype: The junction does not match germline at one end; this may be a read error. This chain connects TRBV25-1 to TRBJ2-7; 12 bases line up with TRBD2. The CDR3 has 15 residues. CDR1 is MGHDK, CDR2 SYGVNS, per germline. The CDR3 DNA reads as TGTGCCGGCAGGGCGACTAGCGGGAGAATCGACGAGCAGTACTTC. This gives the protein CAGRATSGRIDEQYF.

The gene calls are TRBV7-9 and TRBJ1-5; D is perhaps TRBD1 (6 bases). V gave up 5 bases and J gave up 10 bases, with 18 bases separating them. The CDR3 sequence is 14 residues long. Germline assignment: CDR1 SEHNR and CDR2 FQNEAQ (reference sequence). Written as DNA, the CDR3 is TGTGCCAGCAGCGACGGACAGCCCTATCGACCCCAGCATTTT. Amino acids: CASSDGQPYRPQHF.

In its sample, this clonotype was seen many times. V gene TRBV7-9 combines with J gene TRBJ1-2, with D hard to call. The ends were cut back, 4 bases at V and 1 base at J, with 4 bases in the middle. Germline V lookup: CDR1 SEHNR, CDR2 FQNEAQ (reference sequence). There are 12 residues in the CDR3. The CDR3 here is CASSYDNYGYTF. The CDR3 DNA reads TGTGCCAGCAGCTACGATAACTATGGCTACACCTTC.

This clonotype was seen many times. The chain has TRBV5-1 and TRBJ1-2; no clear D gene. Germline lookup yields CDR1 SGHRS and CDR2 YFSETQ. Trimming cost V 0 bases and J 8 bases, with 8 bases left between them. The CDR3 has 12 residues. CDR3 loop: CASSLDVTGYTF. The CDR3 nucleotides read TGCGCCAGCAGCTTGGATGTGACAGGCTACACCTTC.

As regards this clonotype: It may be a read error: a sequence one base away is much more abundant. This chain links TRBV3-1 with TRBJ2-3; the match to TRBD1 covers 9 bases. Germline CDR1 is LGHDT and CDR2 is YNNKEL (reference sequence). The CDR3 runs 15 residues. This CDR3 reads CASSPGTGMGDMQYF. The DNA of the CDR3 is TGTGCCAGCAGCCCAGGGACAGGGATGGGAGATATGCAGTATTTT.

The genes are TRBV2 and TRBJ1-2; 7 nucleotides line up with TRBD1. This CDR3 region has 13 residues. Looked up from germline, CDR1 is SNHLY and CDR2 is FYNNEI. V shed 9 bases, J shed 8 bases, and the junction held 12 bases outside the gene matches. This CDR3 is CARGGEGLRGYTF. CDR3 in DNA: TGTGCCAGAGGGGGCGAGGGTTTAAGGGGCTACACCTTC.

This clonotype has ten or more counts. V gene TRBV12-3 or TRBV12-4 combines with J gene TRBJ2-2; 8 nucleotides match TRBD2. This CDR3 is built from 14 residues. J gave up 7 bases and V 2 bases, and 3 bases lay outside the gene matches. As DNA, the CDR3 is TGTGCCAGCAGTTTACGGGGGGGGAGCGGGGAGCTGTTTTTT. Residues: CASSLRGGSGELFF.

This clonotype was seen a single time. The J gene is TRBJ2-1, the V gene TRBV15; 10 positions agree with TRBD2. The V segment lost 3 bases and the J segment 4 bases; nucleotides outside the gene matches: 6. This CDR3 spans 16 amino acids. Germline CDR1 is LNHNV and CDR2 is YYDKDF (reference sequence). CDR3 residues: CATSSLQGLAYNEQFF. The CDR3 nucleotides are TGTGCCACCAGCAGCTTGCAGGGACTAGCGTACAATGAGCAGTTCTTC.

Ten or more counts support this clonotype. The chain joins TRBV7-2 to TRBJ2-3; 7 bases agree with TRBD2. Germline V gene sequence: CDR1 SGHTA, CDR2 FQGNSA. With 6 bases clipped from V and 2 bases from J, the junction kept 5 bases outside the gene matches. The CDR3 runs to 14 residues. CDR3 residues: CASRAGTITDTQYF. The CDR3 DNA follows: TGTGCCAGCAGGGCCGGGACTATCACAGATACGCAGTATTTT.

The chain is built from TRBV2 and TRBJ2-3, with D possibly being TRBD2 (5 bases). The CDR3 has 13 residues. V shed 4 bases and J shed 8 bases, with 13 bases lying between them. From germline, CDR1 is SNHLY and CDR2 FYNNEI. The CDR3 loop is CASSATVEGTQYF. As DNA, the CDR3 is TGTGCCAGCAGTGCCACAGTTGAGGGTACGCAGTATTTT.

In its sample, this clonotype was seen a few times. This chain joins TRBV25-1 and TRBJ1-6; TRBD1 is a possible D gene (6 bases). Between the trimmed V and J ends, which lost 7 bases and 9 bases, there was a span of 19 bases. Per the germline V gene, CDR1 is MGHDK and CDR2 is SYGVNS. This CDR3 is built from 15 residues. The CDR3 DNA reads TGTGCCAGCACAAAGGACAGCCACCCTAGTTCACCCCTCCACTTT. It is translated as CASTKDSHPSSPLHF.

The gene calls are TRBV19 and TRBJ1-2; TRBD1 matches at 10 bases. This CDR3 is 15 amino acids long. Germline CDR1 is LNHDA and CDR2 is SQIVND (reference sequence). Germline trimming cut 10 bases from V and 5 bases from J; bases unmatched to any gene: 13. The DNA of the CDR3 is TGTGCCACCCGGGACAGGGGCCCTCTTGGGTATGGCTACACCTTC. It specifies CATRDRGPLGYGYTF.

This clonotype appeared a few times. The V call is TRBV20-1, the J call TRBJ1-6, with 9 positions matching TRBD1. The CDR3 has 14 amino acids. The V gene's germline CDR1 is DFQATT and CDR2 SNEGSKA (reference sequence). Unmatched junction bases numbered 9, after V lost 5 bases and J lost 10 bases. The CDR3 protein is CSAYGQGKGSPLHF. The CDR3 DNA reads TGCAGTGCTTACGGACAGGGGAAAGGGTCACCCCTCCACTTT.

This clonotype was detected ten times or more. The V and J genes are TRBV24-1 and TRBJ1-5; D unresolved. The CDR3 is 12 residues long. Germline V CDR1 and CDR2: KGHDR, SFDVKD. The V gene lost 1 base and the J gene lost 7 bases, with 4 bases spanning the gap. As DNA, the CDR3 is TGTGCCACCAGTGATTTAGGCCAGCCCCAGCATTTT. Translating gives CATSDLGQPQHF.

This chain links TRBV20-1 with TRBJ2-3; no clear D. V lost 0 bases and J lost 2, with 12 bases in between. From germline, CDR1 is DFQATT and CDR2 SNEGSKA (reference sequence). The CDR3 sequence is 15 residues long. The CDR3 loop is CSARDGGQVTDTQYF. Written as DNA, the CDR3 is TGCAGTGCTAGAGATGGTGGGCAGGTCACAGATACGCAGTATTTT.

The genes are TRBV19 and TRBJ1-1; D gene uncertain. The CDR3 consists of 14 residues. The V gene lost 3 bases and the J gene lost 4 bases, with 12 bases spanning the gap. CDR1 is LNHDA, CDR2 SQIVND, per germline (reference sequence). The DNA for the CDR3 is TGTGCCAGTAGTATTTTGATCAGCGGCACTGAAGCTTTCTTT. As protein: CASSILISGTEAFF.

V is TRBV25-1 and J is TRBJ2-1, with 7 positions matching TRBD1. V gave up 3 bases and J gave up 7 bases; unmatched junction bases: 12. CDR1 is MGHDK and CDR2 is SYGVNS in the germline V gene. There are 16 residues in the CDR3. The CDR3 nucleotides are TGTGCCAGCAGTGATAGGGTTTCACAGGGGTGGAATGAGCAGTTCTTC. Translating gives CASSDRVSQGWNEQFF.